This note documents a single T cell receptor (beta chain) sequence. In the original processing: Reference gene primer amplification in the assay estimated nucleated cell counts. The data were produced by immunoSEQ multiplex PCR, yet TCRdb's version contains in-frame clones alone and is incomplete. V and J calls and clone size are copied from that table; D and trimming were computed from the DNA. The sample consists of 280,000 or so clones, 70% to 90% of them appearing once. This sample stems from a study of blood T cell repertoires in COVID-19. Turning to the study itself: The samples span acute and convalescent COVID-19 from the United States, Italy and Spain. T cells, B-cell-depleted T cells, or PBMCs supplied cDNA or gDNA.

This sequence originates from a woman aged 25 to 39 who had recovered from COVID-19. Sequenced: peripheral blood.

The chain's CDR3 is CASSDRGANNEQFF. Here the CDR3 DNA reads TGCGCCAGCAGCGATCGGGGGGCGAACAATGAGCAGTTCTTC. The rearrangement joins TRBV10-1 to TRBJ2-1; D is possibly TRBD2 (7 bases). V lost 6 bases, J lost 5 bases, and 14 bases lay in between. The germline V gene encodes CDR1 WNHNN and CDR2 SYGVQD (reference sequence). CDR3 length: 14 amino acids.